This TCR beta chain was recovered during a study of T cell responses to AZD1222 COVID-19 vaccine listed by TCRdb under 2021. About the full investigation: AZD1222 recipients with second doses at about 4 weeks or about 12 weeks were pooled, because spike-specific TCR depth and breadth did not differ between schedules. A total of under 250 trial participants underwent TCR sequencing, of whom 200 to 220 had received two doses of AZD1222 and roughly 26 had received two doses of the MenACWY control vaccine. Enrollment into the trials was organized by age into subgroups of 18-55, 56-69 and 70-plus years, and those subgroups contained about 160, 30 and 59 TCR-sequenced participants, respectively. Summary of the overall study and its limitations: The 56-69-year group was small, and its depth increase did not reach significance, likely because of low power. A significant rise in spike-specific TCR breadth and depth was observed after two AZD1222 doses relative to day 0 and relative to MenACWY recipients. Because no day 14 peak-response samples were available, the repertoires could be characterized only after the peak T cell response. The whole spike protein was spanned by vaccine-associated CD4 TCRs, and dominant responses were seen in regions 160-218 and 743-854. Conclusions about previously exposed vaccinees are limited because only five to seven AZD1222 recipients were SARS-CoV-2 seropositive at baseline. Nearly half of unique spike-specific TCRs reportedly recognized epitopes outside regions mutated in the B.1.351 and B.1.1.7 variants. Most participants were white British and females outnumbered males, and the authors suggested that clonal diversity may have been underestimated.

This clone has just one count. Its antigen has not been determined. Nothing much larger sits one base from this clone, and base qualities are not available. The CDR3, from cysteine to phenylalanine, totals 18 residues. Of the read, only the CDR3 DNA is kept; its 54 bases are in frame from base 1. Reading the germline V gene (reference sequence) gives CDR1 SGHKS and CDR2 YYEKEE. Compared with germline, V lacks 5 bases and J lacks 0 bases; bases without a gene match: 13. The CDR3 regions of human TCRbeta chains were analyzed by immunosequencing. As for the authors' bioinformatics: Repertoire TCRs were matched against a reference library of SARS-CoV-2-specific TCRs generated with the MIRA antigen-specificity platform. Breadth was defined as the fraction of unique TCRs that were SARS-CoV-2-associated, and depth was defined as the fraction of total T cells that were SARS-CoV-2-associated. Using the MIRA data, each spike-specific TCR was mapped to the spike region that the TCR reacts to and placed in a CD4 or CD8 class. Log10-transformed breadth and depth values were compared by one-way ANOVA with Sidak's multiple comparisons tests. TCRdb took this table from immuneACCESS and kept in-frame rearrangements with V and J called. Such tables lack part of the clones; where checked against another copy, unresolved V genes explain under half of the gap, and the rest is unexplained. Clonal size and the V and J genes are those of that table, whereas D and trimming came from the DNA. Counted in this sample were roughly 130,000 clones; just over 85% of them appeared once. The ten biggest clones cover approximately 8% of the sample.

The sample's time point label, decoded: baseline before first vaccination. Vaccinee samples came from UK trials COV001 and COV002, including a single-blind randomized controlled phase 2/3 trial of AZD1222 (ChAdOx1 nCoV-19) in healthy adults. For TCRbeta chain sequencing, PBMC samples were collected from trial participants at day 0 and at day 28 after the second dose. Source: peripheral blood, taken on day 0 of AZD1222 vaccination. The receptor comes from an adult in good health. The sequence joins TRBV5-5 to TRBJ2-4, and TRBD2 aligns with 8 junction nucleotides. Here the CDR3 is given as CASRTSPRGGIAKNIQYF. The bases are TGTGCCAGCAGAACTTCCCCCCGGGGGGGGATAGCCAAAAACATTCAGTACTTC.